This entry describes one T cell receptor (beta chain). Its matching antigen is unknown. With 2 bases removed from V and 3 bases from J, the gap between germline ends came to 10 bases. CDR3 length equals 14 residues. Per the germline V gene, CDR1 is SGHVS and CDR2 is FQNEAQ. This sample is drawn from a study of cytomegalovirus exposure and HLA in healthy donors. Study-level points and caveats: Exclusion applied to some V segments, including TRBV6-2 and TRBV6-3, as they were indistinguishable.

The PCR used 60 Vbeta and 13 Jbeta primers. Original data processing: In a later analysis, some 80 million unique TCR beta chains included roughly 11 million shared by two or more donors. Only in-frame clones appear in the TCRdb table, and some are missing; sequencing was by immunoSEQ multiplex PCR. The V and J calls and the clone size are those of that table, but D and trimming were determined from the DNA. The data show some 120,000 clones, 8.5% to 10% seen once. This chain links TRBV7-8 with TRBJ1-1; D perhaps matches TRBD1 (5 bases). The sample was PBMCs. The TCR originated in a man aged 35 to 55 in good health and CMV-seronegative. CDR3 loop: CASSLTQGYTEAFF. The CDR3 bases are TGTGCCAGCAGCTTAACTCAGGGCTACACTGAAGCTTTCTTT.